The clone carrying this T cell receptor (beta chain) was detected only a few times. Antigen unknown. Sequencing was performed with immunoSEQ multiplex PCR; in TCRdb, only in-frame clones are kept and a portion is missing. The table includes some 57,000 clones, under 85% detected once. These data come from a study of T cell clones after liver transplantation. The wider study: Graft-donor-reactive sequences were compared with third-party-reactive TCRbeta sequences from pre-transplant mixed lymphocyte reactions. Draws occurred before transplant, before withdrawal, and after complete or failed withdrawal.

Germline-derived CDR1 and CDR2 are MNHNY and SVGAGI (reference sequence). V was pared by 10 bases and J by 3 bases, with 9 bases of the junction left unmatched. This CDR3 has 14 amino acids. Regarding the study as a whole: Post-transplant, graft-donor-reactive CD4 TCRbeta sequences in blood dropped significantly in most of the 8 subjects.

The sample here was CD4+ T cells from blood, taken at the 22-month timepoint. The source is a human patient who received a liver transplant. Part of the T cell pool may stem from the graft donor. This chain uses TRBV6-6 with TRBJ1-1; TRBD1 aligns across 9 bases. The CDR3 spells CATYPGQGHTEAFF. Written as DNA, the CDR3 is TGTGCCACATATCCGGGACAGGGACACACTGAAGCTTTCTTT.